This TCR beta chain is from a study of graft-versus-host responses after intestinal transplantation. Method: immunoSEQ multiplex PCR; TCRdb's copy keeps in-frame clones and lacks some. The table shows around 97,000 clones, with about nine tenths occurring only once. The CDR3 totals 12 residues. Germline V gives CDR1 MDHEN, CDR2 SYDVKM. V lost 6 bases and J 8 bases, leaving 13 bases between the germline ends. As regards this clone: The antigen is undetermined.

This material consisted of unstimulated CD4+ T cells sorted from spleen or lymph node cells, taken before transplant. This TCR came from a human donor who was the organ donor for an intestinal transplant. This chain joins TRBV28 and TRBJ1-2; tentatively, D is TRBD1 (6 bases). DNA of the CDR3: TGTGCCAGCAGCCCAGGGGATCGGGGCTACACCTTC. Its translation is CASSPGDRGYTF.